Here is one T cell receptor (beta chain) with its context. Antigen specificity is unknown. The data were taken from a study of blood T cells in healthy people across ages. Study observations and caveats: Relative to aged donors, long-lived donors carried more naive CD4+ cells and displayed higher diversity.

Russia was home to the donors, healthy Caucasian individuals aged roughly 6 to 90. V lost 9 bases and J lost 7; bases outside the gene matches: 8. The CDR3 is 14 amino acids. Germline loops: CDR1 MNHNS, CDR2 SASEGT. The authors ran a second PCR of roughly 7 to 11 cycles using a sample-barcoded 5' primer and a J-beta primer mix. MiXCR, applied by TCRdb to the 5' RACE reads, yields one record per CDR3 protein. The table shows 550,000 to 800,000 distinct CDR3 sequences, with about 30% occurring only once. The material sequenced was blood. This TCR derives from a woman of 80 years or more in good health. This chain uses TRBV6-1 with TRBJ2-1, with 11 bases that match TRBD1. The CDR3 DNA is TGTGCCAGTCTCGGGACAGGGGGATCGAATGAGCAGTTCTTC. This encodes CASLGTGGSNEQFF.